The 12 T cell receptor beta chains below all came from one sample that was sequenced in a study of molecular identifiers for immune sequencing clone quantification. TCRdb called the PCR reads again in MiXCR, with one record for every CDR3 protein. The table lists a few hundred thousand distinct CDR3 sequences, over 20% of them singletons. Sequencing used naive CD8+ T cells from blood, with Jurkat cell RNA spiked in. Described subset: FACS-sorted CD8+CD4-CCR7+CD45RA+ naive T cells. The receptors were sampled from a human donor in good health. Some libraries in this study had Jurkat cell RNA spiked in.

The table lists this clonotype with a few counts. The chain is built from TRBV3-1 and TRBJ1-5; D possibly corresponds to TRBD1 (6 bases). The CDR3 has 15 residues. Looked up from germline, CDR1 is LGHDT and CDR2 is YNNKEL (reference sequence). With 4 bases removed from V and 3 bases from J, the gap between germline ends came to 13 bases. For the CDR3, the DNA is TGTGCCAGCAGCCTTTCCGGGGGCCACAATCAGCCCCAGCATTTT. This sequence encodes CASSLSGGHNQPQHF.

The chain joins TRBV7-9 to TRBJ2-5; D unclear. In germline, CDR1 is SEHNR, CDR2 FQNEAQ (reference sequence). Between the trimmed V and J ends, which lost 5 bases and 4 bases, there was a span of 8 bases. The length of the CDR3 is 12 residues. The CDR3, as DNA: TGTGCCAGCAGCCCGGGTCGAGAGACCCAGTACTTC. This encodes CASSPGRETQYF.

The V gene is TRBV4-1, the J gene TRBJ1-2; 7 bases agree with TRBD1. The V gene's germline CDR1 is MGHRA and CDR2 YSYEKL. V dropped 4 bases and J dropped 0; count of bases not matched to a gene: 8. There are 16 residues in the CDR3. CDR3 sequence (DNA): TGCGCCAGCAGCCCCGTACCGGGACAGTCTAACTATGGCTACACCTTC. This translates into CASSPVPGQSNYGYTF.

This clonotype was recorded many times. The chain is built from TRBV27 and TRBJ2-7, with a tentative D call TRBD1 (5 bases). The CDR3 is 12 residues long. V was cut by 8 bases and J by 5 bases, with 13 bases left in between. Germline values: CDR1 MNHEY, CDR2 SMNVEV (reference sequence). Here the CDR3 reads CASGLQGHEQYF. DNA of the CDR3: TGTGCCAGCGGCCTTCAGGGCCACGAGCAGTACTTC.

The J gene is TRBJ2-7, the V gene TRBV6-5; D is possibly TRBD2 (6 bases). The V end was cut by 8 bases, the J end by 0 bases, with 29 bases between. The CDR3 runs to 19 residues. The germline gives CDR1 MNHEY, CDR2 SVGAGI. The CDR3 DNA sequence: TGTGCCAGCTCACTACGAGGGGCCGGAGGGTCTACCTCCTCCTACGAGCAGTACTTC. Protein: CASSLRGAGGSTSSYEQYF.

For this clonotype: This may come from a read error, since a much larger clone is one base off. The CDR3 protein is CASSHGAAYEQYF. CDR3 in DNA: TGTGCCAGCAGCCACGGGGCCGCCTACGAGCAGTACTTC. The chain is built from TRBV7-9 and TRBJ2-7, with D possibly being TRBD1 or TRBD2 (5 bases each). The V end was cut by 5 bases, the J end by 2 bases, with 10 bases between. The length of the CDR3 is 13 residues. The germline V gene has CDR1 SEHNR and CDR2 FQNEAQ (reference sequence).

At least ten counts were recorded for this clonotype. The V and J genes are TRBV6-5 and TRBJ2-2; TRBD1 agrees at 9 bases. Germline V gene lookup returns CDR1 MNHEY and CDR2 SVGAGI. The junction had 8 bases not matched to a gene; V was cut back by 8 bases and J by 4 bases. The CDR3 spans 15 residues. CDR3 sequence (DNA): TGTGCCAGCGATCCGGGACAGGGAAGCACCGGGGAGCTGTTTTTT. Translation gives CASDPGQGSTGELFF.

V is TRBV7-2 and J is TRBJ2-1; TRBD1 matches at 9 bases. This CDR3 has 16 residues. CDR1 SGHTA and CDR2 FQGNSA come from the germline V gene. The V and J ends lost 11 bases and 4 bases, in that order; junction bases with no gene match: 15. The CDR3 sequence is CARRPGQGISYNEQFF. The CDR3 bases are TGTGCCCGCCGACCCGGACAGGGGATTTCGTACAATGAGCAGTTCTTC.

This clonotype was detected ten times or more. The rearrangement uses TRBV20-1 and TRBJ2-3; 7 bases map to TRBD2. The CDR3 consists of 15 residues. V shed 0 bases and J 2 bases; nucleotides not matched to a gene: 5. Germline CDR1 reads DFQATT; CDR2 reads SNEGSKA (reference sequence). CDR3 sequence: CSARDLAVVTDTQYF. The CDR3, as DNA: TGCAGTGCTAGAGATCTAGCGGTAGTCACAGATACGCAGTATTTT.

Concerning this clonotype: The CDR3 carries no conserved terminal phenylalanine or tryptophan, so it likely arises from a read error. The chain joins TRBV9 to TRBJ1-4; D may be TRBD1 (5 bases). This CDR3 contains 15 residues. Trimming removed 2 bases at V and 0 bases at J, with 8 bases between. Per germline, CDR1 SGDLS and CDR2 YYNGEE. The CDR3 loop is CASSVTGATNEKLFS. The CDR3 nucleotides read TGTGCCAGCAGCGTCACAGGAGCAACTAATGAAAAACTGTTTTCT.

This clonotype was seen many times. The chain joins TRBV28 to TRBJ2-5; weak D call: TRBD2 (6 bases). The CDR3 totals 15 residues. V lost 6 bases and J 0 bases, leaving 14 bases between the germline ends. Germline CDR1 and CDR2: MDHEN and SYDVKM. The chain's CDR3 is CASRLSAGYQETQYF. As DNA, the CDR3 is TGTGCCAGCAGACTTTCCGCGGGGTACCAAGAGACCCAGTACTTC.

The chain couples TRBV2 to TRBJ2-3; the match to TRBD2 covers 13 bases. The CDR3 is made up of 15 amino acids. Germline assignment: CDR1 SNHLY and CDR2 FYNNEI. The ends lost 8 bases at V and 1 base at J; junction bases unmatched: 3. CDR3 protein: CASHGTSGGTDTQYF. CDR3 DNA sequence: TGTGCCAGCCATGGGACTAGCGGGGGCACAGATACGCAGTATTTT.